This TCR beta chain was obtained from a study of regulatory T cells in long-lasting Graves disease. Sample time point: persistent/refractory GD, antithyroid drugs over 5 years with positive TRAb. Extracted RNA from PBMCs served as the source of the TCR library. Germline V gene sequence: CDR1 LGHDT, CDR2 YNNKEL (reference sequence). This CDR3 contains 15 residues. V was clipped by 3 bases and J by 6 bases, with 15 bases between them. CDR3 regions were amplified by Arm-PCR using iRepertoire HTBI primers to build TCR beta libraries. One entry per CDR3 protein, called by TCRdb with MiXCR from the multiplex PCR reads. The top ten clones hold 14% of a sample with 430,000 or so distinct CDR3 sequences, approximately 22% of them seen once. This clonotype was seen only a few times.

The sequence came from a female donor with Graves disease. The source was peripheral blood mononuclear cells (PBMCs), collected when the disease was refractory, from a patient treated with antithyroid drugs. The V and J genes are TRBV3-1 and TRBJ2-1, with D possibly TRBD2 on 8 matching bases. CDR3 in DNA: TGTGCCAGCAGCCACCGACAGGGACTAGGCAATGAGCAGTTCTTC. It specifies CASSHRQGLGNEQFF.